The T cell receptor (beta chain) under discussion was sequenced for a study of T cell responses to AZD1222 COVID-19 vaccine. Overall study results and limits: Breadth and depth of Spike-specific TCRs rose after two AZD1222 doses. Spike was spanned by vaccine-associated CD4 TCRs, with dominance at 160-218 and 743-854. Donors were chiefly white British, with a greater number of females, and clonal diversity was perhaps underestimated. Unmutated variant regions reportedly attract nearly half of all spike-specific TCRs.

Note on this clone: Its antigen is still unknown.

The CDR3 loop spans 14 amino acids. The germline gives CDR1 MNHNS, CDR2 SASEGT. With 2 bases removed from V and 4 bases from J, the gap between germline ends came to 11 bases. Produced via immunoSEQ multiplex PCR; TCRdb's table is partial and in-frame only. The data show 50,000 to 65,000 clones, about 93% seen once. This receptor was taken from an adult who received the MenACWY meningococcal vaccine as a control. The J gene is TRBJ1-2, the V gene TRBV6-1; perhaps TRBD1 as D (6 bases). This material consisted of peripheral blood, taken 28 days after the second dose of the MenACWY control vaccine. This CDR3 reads CASSEWGGPYGYTF. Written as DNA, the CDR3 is TGTGCCAGCAGTGAATGGGGGGGCCCCTATGGCTACACCTTC.